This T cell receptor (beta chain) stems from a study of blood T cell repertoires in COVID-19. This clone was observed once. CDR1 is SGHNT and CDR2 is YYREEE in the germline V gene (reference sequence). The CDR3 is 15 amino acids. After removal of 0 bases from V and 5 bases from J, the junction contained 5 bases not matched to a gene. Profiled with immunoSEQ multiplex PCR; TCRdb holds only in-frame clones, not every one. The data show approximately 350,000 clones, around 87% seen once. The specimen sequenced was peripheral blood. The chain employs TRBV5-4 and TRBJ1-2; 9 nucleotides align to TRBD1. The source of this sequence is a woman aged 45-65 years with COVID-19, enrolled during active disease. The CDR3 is CASSLVGTGKYGYTF. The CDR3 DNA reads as TGTGCCAGCAGCTTGGTCGGGACAGGGAAGTATGGCTACACCTTC.